Below are 19 T cell receptor beta chains sequenced from a single sample in a study of shared clonotypes between healthy human individuals. Some clones are missing from TCRdb's copy, which holds only in-frame ones; the method was immunoSEQ multiplex PCR. Of over 2,000,000 clones listed, around 93% are singletons. The naive CD8 fraction comprised CD45RO-negative cells positively selected for CCR7 and excluded terminally differentiated effector memory CD45RA+ cells. Source material: naive CD8+ T cells from PBMCs. These receptors originate from a man aged 18 to 35 in good health. Some clones in this sample may be carry-over from other donors' samples.

This clone was recorded once. V is TRBV29-1 and J is TRBJ2-5; 9 bases fit TRBD1. TRBJ2-7 explains the end of the DNA better; the J call may be wrong. The germline gives CDR1 SQVTM, CDR2 ANQGSEA. The CDR3 loop spans 12 amino acids. The CDR3 spells CSAGTGLFEQYF. In nucleotides, the CDR3 is TGCAGCGCCGGGACAGGGCTCTTCGAGCAGTACTTC.

The table lists this clone with a count of one. The chain employs TRBV14 and TRBJ1-2; 10 nucleotides agree with TRBD1. Losses at the gene ends were 3 bases for V and 4 bases for J; bases not matched to a gene: 14. The CDR3 has 18 amino acids. Germline V lookup: CDR1 SGHDN, CDR2 FVKESK. The CDR3 bases are TGTGCCAGCAGCCAGACCGGGACAGGGGTTCTGGGAATCTATGGCTACACCTTC. Its protein product is CASSQTGTGVLGIYGYTF.

V usage is TRBV4-1 and J usage is TRBJ2-3; 15 bases align to TRBD2. V lost 1 base and J lost 0; bases outside the gene matches: 8. This CDR3 contains 20 residues. Germline V lookup: CDR1 MGHRA, CDR2 YSYEKL. The CDR3 DNA is TGCGCCAGCAGCCAAGGGAAAGGACTAGCGGGAGGGCCAAGCACAGATACGCAGTATTTT. Translation: CASSQGKGLAGGPSTDTQYF.

This chain connects TRBV5-6 to TRBJ2-2; 9 bases map to TRBD2. Germline CDR1 is SGHDT and CDR2 is YYEEEE. The CDR3 covers 16 residues. Losses at the gene ends were 2 bases for V and 6 bases for J; bases not matched to a gene: 8. This CDR3 is CASSFTLSGSAGELFF. CDR3 nucleotide sequence: TGTGCCAGCAGCTTCACCCTTAGCGGGAGCGCCGGGGAGCTGTTTTTT.

The chain links TRBV19 to TRBJ2-2, with D uncertain. The CDR3 consists of 14 residues. Per the germline V gene, CDR1 is LNHDA and CDR2 is SQIVND (reference sequence). Trimming cost V 5 bases and J 4 bases, with 11 bases left between them. This CDR3 is CASSAVTITGELFF. DNA of the CDR3: TGTGCCAGTAGTGCGGTCACCATCACCGGGGAGCTGTTTTTT.

The CDR3 region is CASSQPPVHEQYF. CDR3 DNA: TGTGCCAGCAGCCAACCCCCGGTTCACGAGCAGTACTTC. The chain links TRBV14 to TRBJ2-7; no clear D. CDR1 is SGHDN, CDR2 FVKESK, per germline. CDR3 length: 13 amino acids. V dropped 2 bases and J dropped 5 bases, with 10 bases sitting between them.

Details on this clone: At the DNA level, this CDR3 is encoded by other sequences in the same sample as well. This rearrangement joins TRBV19 to TRBJ2-7, with a possible D match to TRBD2 (5 bases). This CDR3 has 13 residues. V lost 5 bases and J 0 bases, leaving 8 bases between the germline ends. Germline V CDR1 and CDR2: LNHDA, SQIVND (reference sequence). The CDR3 loop is CASSPGGSYEQYF. The CDR3 nucleotides read TGTGCCAGTAGTCCTGGAGGCTCCTACGAGCAGTACTTC.

The chain combines TRBV6-5 with TRBJ2-7; 7 bases line up with TRBD2. The germline gives CDR1 MNHEY, CDR2 SVGAGI. This CDR3 is built from 15 residues. V trimming: 7 bases; J trimming: 3 bases; junction bases outside the gene matches: 12. The CDR3 loop reads CASKYGTNPNYEQYF. The CDR3 DNA reads TGTGCCAGCAAATACGGGACTAATCCCAACTACGAGCAGTACTTC.

V is TRBV27 and J is TRBJ1-1, with D possibly TRBD1 on 5 matching bases. Germline lookup yields CDR1 MNHEY and CDR2 SMNVEV (reference sequence). The V and J ends lost 2 bases and 0 bases respectively, with 13 bases between them. The CDR3 runs to 16 residues. The chain's CDR3 is CASSLMGGVVNTEAFF. CDR3 coding DNA: TGTGCCAGCAGTTTAATGGGGGGGGTGGTGAACACTGAAGCTTTCTTT.

The chain uses TRBV7-8 and TRBJ2-7; D is unresolved. Trimming cost V 0 bases and J 2 bases, with 14 bases left between them. Germline V CDR1 and CDR2: SGHVS, FQNEAQ. The CDR3 has 16 amino acids. The CDR3 sequence is CASSLASSRATYEQYF. CDR3 DNA: TGTGCCAGCAGCTTAGCCTCGTCCCGGGCCACCTACGAGCAGTACTTC.

The J gene is TRBJ2-7, the V gene TRBV6-6; D remains ambiguous. This CDR3 has 14 amino acids. Trimming removed 6 bases at V and 4 bases at J, with 16 bases between. Germline V gene lookup returns CDR1 MNHNY and CDR2 SVGAGI (reference sequence). The DNA of the CDR3 is TGTGCCAGCAGGACCGCAAGGGATGGTTACGAGCAGTACTTC. As protein: CASRTARDGYEQYF.

This clone was found once. The rearrangement joins TRBV25-1 to TRBJ1-4; D is undetermined. Germline V gene sequence: CDR1 MGHDK, CDR2 SYGVNS. V was shortened by 6 bases and J by 1 base, with 15 bases between the two germline ends. The CDR3 extends over 16 amino acids. The CDR3 reads CASSVVDGRTNEKLFF. The CDR3 DNA follows: TGTGCCAGCAGCGTGGTGGACGGTAGAACTAATGAAAAACTGTTTTTT.

This chain uses TRBV7-6 with TRBJ2-1; TRBD2 matches at 7 bases. The CDR3 has 16 amino acids. J lost 5 bases, V lost 2 bases, and 9 bases had no gene match. The V gene's germline CDR1 is SGHVS and CDR2 FNYEAQ. CDR3 coding DNA: TGTGCCAGCAGCTTACTCTGGGGGGGTACGGACAATGAGCAGTTCTTC. This encodes CASSLLWGGTDNEQFF.

Note on this clone: Other DNA sequences in the same sample also yield this CDR3. The chain combines TRBV15 with TRBJ2-7; possible D gene TRBD2, 5 bases. The V end was cut by 0 bases, the J end by 2 bases, with 11 bases between. The CDR3 spans 15 residues. Germline V lookup: CDR1 LNHNV, CDR2 YYDKDF (reference sequence). The CDR3 DNA reads TGTGCCACCAGCAGAGATGCGGGCGGTACCTACGAGCAGTACTTC. It is translated as CATSRDAGGTYEQYF.

J is TRBJ1-2 and V is TRBV28; D is ambiguous. From germline, CDR1 is MDHEN and CDR2 SYDVKM. The CDR3 length is 14 residues. Deletions cut 1 base from V and 6 bases from J, with 12 bases between. The CDR3 bases are TGTGCCAGCAGTTTATCGTTTACCGCAAATGGCTACACCTTC. It codes for CASSLSFTANGYTF.

The chain links TRBV27 to TRBJ2-3; possibly TRBD1 for D (6 bases). CDR3 size: 15 residues. CDR1 MNHEY and CDR2 SMNVEV come from the germline V gene (reference sequence). Trimming took 2 bases from V and 3 from J, leaving 12 bases between them. In DNA form, the CDR3 reads TGTGCCAGCAGTTTAACCAGGGGTATAACAGATACGCAGTATTTT. It encodes CASSLTRGITDTQYF.

This chain links TRBV28 with TRBJ2-1; possible D gene TRBD1, 7 bases. Trimming left V 3 bases short and J 15 bases short, with 24 bases between. The CDR3 runs to 15 residues. CDR1 is MDHEN, CDR2 SYDVKM, per germline. The chain's CDR3 is CASSFSPRGEQGPFF. The CDR3 coding sequence is TGTGCCAGCAGTTTCTCCCCCAGGGGGGAACAGGGACCGTTCTTC. The full variable domain, rest sourced from reference TRBV28 and TRBJ2-1, is DVKVTQSSRYLVKRTGEKVFLECVQDMDHENMFWYRQDPGLGLRLIYFSYDVKMKEKGDIPEGYSVSREKKERFSLILESASTNQTSMYLCASSFSPRGEQGPFFGPGTRLTVL.

This chain joins TRBV2 and TRBJ2-7; 8 positions agree with TRBD2. The V and J ends lost 3 bases and 3 bases, in that order; junction bases with no gene match: 7. The germline CDR1 and CDR2 sequences are SNHLY and FYNNEI. The CDR3 has 15 residues. The CDR3 sequence is CASSDRLAGLYEQYF. Written as DNA, the CDR3 is TGTGCCAGCAGTGACCGGCTAGCGGGTCTCTACGAGCAGTACTTC.

This rearrangement joins TRBV2 to TRBJ2-7; D perhaps matches TRBD2 (6 bases). V shed 5 bases and J shed 3 bases, with 11 bases lying between them. This CDR3 has 13 residues. Germline CDR1 SNHLY, CDR2 FYNNEI. CDR3 in DNA: TGTGCCAGCAGTTCGCGGGACTTCTACGAGCAGTACTTC. This codes for CASSSRDFYEQYF. Using reference TRBV2 and TRBJ2-7 for the parts outside the CDR3, the full variable domain is EPEVTQTPSHQVTQMGQEVILRCVPISNHLYFYWYRQILGQKVEFLVSFYNNEISEKSEIFDDQFSVERPDGSNFTLKIRSTKLEDSAMYFCASSSRDFYEQYFGPGTRLTVT.